The T cell receptor (beta chain) described here comes from a study of shared clonotypes between healthy human individuals. Findings of the study overall: Sharing across a few donors was seen in 4% to 6.5% of naive CD4 clonotypes.

The CDR3 contains 16 residues. The germline V gene encodes CDR1 KGHSH and CDR2 LQKENI. The ends lost 0 bases at V and 9 bases at J; junction bases unmatched: 6. The investigators split CD4+ cells into a CD45RA+ naive subset and a CD45RA-negative memory subset. With regard to this clone: The target antigen is unknown.

Sequenced by immunoSEQ multiplex PCR; TCRdb stores in-frame clones only, minus some. The sample gives millions of clones, 85% to 95% of which show up once; over 0.12% is in the top ten. Sequencing input: naive CD4+ T cells sorted from blood. Indicated subset: CD45RA+ positively selected. The rearrangement uses TRBV18 and TRBJ2-1; 12 bases line up with TRBD2. The receptor's source is a man between 18 and 29 years old in good health. The CDR3 reads CASSPPWTSGIGEQFF. CDR3 nucleotides: TGTGCCAGCTCACCACCGTGGACTAGCGGGATCGGTGAGCAGTTCTTC.